This is a list of T cell receptor beta chains from one sample in a study of cytomegalovirus exposure and HLA in healthy donors. TCRdb's table, derived via immunoSEQ multiplex PCR, lists solely in-frame clones and lacks some. The sample has under 200,000 clones, 77% seen once. Sequencing input: PBMCs. The receptors were gathered from a woman aged 40 to 50 in good health and CMV-seropositive. The CDR3 runs from the conserved cysteine through the conserved F or W. The order of the fields is V gene, J gene, D gene, clone size, CDR3 protein, CDR3 DNA. A D gene is named only where the DNA matches it firmly. Clone size is stated in some rows and not others, as once, few, many or a class when expanded.

v_call: TRBV18; j_call: TRBJ2-6; d_call: TRBD1; clone_size: NA; cdr3_aa: CASSPTGVLASGANVLTF; cdr3_nt: TGTGCCAGCTCTCCGACAGGGGTGTTAGCCTCTGGGGCCAACGTCCTGACTTTC
v_call: TRBV4-1; j_call: TRBJ1-2; d_call: NA; clone_size: once; cdr3_aa: CASSKGDSTGGYTF; cdr3_nt: TGCGCCAGCAGCAAAGGGGACTCTACGGGGGGCTACACCTTC
v_call: TRBV7-2; j_call: TRBJ2-3; d_call: TRBD2; clone_size: NA; cdr3_aa: CASSPAGGTADTQYF; cdr3_nt: TGTGCCAGCAGCCCAGCGGGAGGGACGGCAGATACGCAGTATTTT
v_call: TRBV9; j_call: TRBJ1-3; d_call: NA; clone_size: few; cdr3_aa: CASSVAGVGNTIYF; cdr3_nt: TGTGCCAGCAGCGTGGCGGGGGTTGGAAACACCATATATTTT
v_call: TRBV7-9; j_call: TRBJ1-2; d_call: NA; clone_size: NA; cdr3_aa: CASSLGIEVYGYTF; cdr3_nt: TGTGCCAGCAGCTTAGGGATAGAGGTCTATGGCTACACCTTC
v_call: TRBV18; j_call: TRBJ2-7; d_call: TRBD1; clone_size: NA; cdr3_aa: CASSPNRGYEQYF; cdr3_nt: TGTGCCAGCTCACCTAACAGGGGCTACGAGCAGTACTTC
v_call: TRBV5-4; j_call: TRBJ1-1; d_call: NA; clone_size: NA; cdr3_aa: CASSLARNTEAFF; cdr3_nt: TGTGCCAGCAGCTTGGCCCGGAACACTGAAGCTTTCTTT
v_call: TRBV7-6; j_call: TRBJ1-1; d_call: TRBD1; clone_size: few; cdr3_aa: CASSLLQGAGTEAFF; cdr3_nt: TGTGCCAGCAGCTTATTACAGGGGGCGGGCACTGAAGCTTTCTTT
v_call: TRBV6-6; j_call: TRBJ2-1; d_call: TRBD2; clone_size: NA; cdr3_aa: CASSLAGGWDEQFF; cdr3_nt: TGTGCCAGCAGCCTAGCGGGAGGGTGGGATGAGCAGTTCTTC
v_call: TRBV19; j_call: TRBJ1-3; d_call: NA; clone_size: NA; cdr3_aa: CASSAQGSSGNTIYF; cdr3_nt: TGTGCCAGTAGTGCACAGGGTAGCTCTGGAAACACCATATATTTT